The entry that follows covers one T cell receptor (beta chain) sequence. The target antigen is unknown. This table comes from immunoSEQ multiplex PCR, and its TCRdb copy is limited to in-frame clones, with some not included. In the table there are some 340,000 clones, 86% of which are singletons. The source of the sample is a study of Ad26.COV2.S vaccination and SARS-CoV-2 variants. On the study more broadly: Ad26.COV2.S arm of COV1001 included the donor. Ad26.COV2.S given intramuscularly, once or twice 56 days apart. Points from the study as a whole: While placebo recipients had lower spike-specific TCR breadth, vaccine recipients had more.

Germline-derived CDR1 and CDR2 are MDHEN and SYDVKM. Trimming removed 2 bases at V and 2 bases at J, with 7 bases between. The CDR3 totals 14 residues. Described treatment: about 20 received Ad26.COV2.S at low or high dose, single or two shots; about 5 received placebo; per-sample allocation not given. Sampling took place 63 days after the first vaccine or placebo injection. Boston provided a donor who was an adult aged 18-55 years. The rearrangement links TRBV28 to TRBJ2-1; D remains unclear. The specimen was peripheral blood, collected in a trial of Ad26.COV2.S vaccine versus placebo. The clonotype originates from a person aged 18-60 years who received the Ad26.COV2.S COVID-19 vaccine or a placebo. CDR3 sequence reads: CASSLAGTYNEQFF. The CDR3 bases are TGTGCCAGCAGTTTAGCCGGTACCTACAATGAGCAGTTCTTC.